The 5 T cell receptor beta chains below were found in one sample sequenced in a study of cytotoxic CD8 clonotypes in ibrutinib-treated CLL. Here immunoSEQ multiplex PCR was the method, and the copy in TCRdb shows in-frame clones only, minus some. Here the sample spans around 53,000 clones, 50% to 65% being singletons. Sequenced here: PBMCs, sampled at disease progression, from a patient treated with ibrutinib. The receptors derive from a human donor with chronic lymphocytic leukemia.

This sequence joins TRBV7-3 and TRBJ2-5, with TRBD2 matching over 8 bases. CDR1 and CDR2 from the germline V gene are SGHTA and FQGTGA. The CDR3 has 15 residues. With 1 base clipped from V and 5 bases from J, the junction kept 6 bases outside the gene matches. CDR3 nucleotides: TGTGCCAGCAGCTTAATGGGGGGACTAGGGGAGACCCAGTACTTC. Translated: CASSLMGGLGETQYF.

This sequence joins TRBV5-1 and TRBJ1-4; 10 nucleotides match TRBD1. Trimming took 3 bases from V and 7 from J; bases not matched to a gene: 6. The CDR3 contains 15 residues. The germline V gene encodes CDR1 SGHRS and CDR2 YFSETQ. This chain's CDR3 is CASSSTGGSGEKLFF. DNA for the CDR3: TGCGCCAGCAGCTCGACAGGGGGCTCCGGTGAAAAACTGTTTTTT.

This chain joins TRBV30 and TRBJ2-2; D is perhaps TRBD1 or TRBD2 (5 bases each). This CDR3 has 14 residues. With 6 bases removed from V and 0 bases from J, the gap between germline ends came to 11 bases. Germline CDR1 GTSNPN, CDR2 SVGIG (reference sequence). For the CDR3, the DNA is TGTGCCTGCCCCGGGACCGCGAACACCGGGGAGCTGTTTTTT. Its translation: CACPGTANTGELFF.

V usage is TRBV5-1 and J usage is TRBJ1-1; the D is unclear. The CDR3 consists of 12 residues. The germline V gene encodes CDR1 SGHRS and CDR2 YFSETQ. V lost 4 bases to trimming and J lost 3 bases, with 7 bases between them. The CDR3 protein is CASSLADTEAFF. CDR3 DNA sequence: TGCGCCAGCAGCCTAGCGGACACTGAAGCTTTCTTT.

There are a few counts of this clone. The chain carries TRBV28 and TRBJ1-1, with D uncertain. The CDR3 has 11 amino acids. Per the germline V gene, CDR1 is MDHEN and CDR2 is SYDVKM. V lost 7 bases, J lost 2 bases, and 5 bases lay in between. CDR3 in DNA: TGTGCCAGCACGACCAACACTGAAGCTTTCTTT. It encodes CASTTNTEAFF.